One sample yielded the 14 T cell receptor beta chains listed below, sequenced in a study of T cells after yellow fever vaccination. TCRdb itself ran the 5' RACE reads through MiXCR, one entry per CDR3 protein. The sample consists of approximately 580,000 distinct CDR3 sequences, 17% of them appearing once. This material consisted of PBMCs, taken around 5 days after the first yellow fever vaccination. The origin of the receptors is a man younger than 30 who received the YFV17D yellow fever vaccine.

This clonotype showed up just a few times. The chain uses TRBV5-1 and TRBJ1-2; possible D gene TRBD1, 6 bases. Germline V gene sequence: CDR1 SGHRS, CDR2 YFSETQ. V was pared by 0 bases and J by 6 bases, with 9 bases between. The length of the CDR3 is 13 residues. The CDR3 region has the DNA TGCGCCAGCAGCTTGGCAGGGGTTCATGGCTACACCTTC. Protein: CASSLAGVHGYTF.

This clonotype has only a few counts. J is TRBJ2-7 and V is TRBV10-3, with 8 nucleotides matching TRBD1. Germline CDR1 is ENHRY and CDR2 is SYGVKD. Trimming cost V 4 bases and J 2 bases; bases outside gene matches: 7. The CDR3 runs to 15 residues. CDR3 nucleotide sequence: TGTGCCATCAGTGGGGTCACAGGGGGACCCTACGAGCAGTACTTC. As protein: CAISGVTGGPYEQYF.

V and J are TRBV4-1 and TRBJ2-2, with D hard to call. Looked up from germline, CDR1 is MGHRA and CDR2 is YSYEKL. CDR3 length: 18 amino acids. The ends were cut back, 2 bases at V and 5 bases at J, with 21 bases in the middle. The chain's CDR3 is CASSQRVTGGLRTGELFF. CDR3 nucleotide sequence: TGCGCCAGCAGCCAACGGGTTACGGGCGGTTTACGGACCGGGGAGCTGTTTTTT.

This clonotype occurred a few times. The V call is TRBV28, the J call TRBJ2-7; either TRBD1 or TRBD2 may supply D (5 bases each). The germline CDR1 and CDR2 sequences are MDHEN and SYDVKM. The V end lost 8 bases, the J end lost 2 bases, and 10 bases lay between the germline ends. This CDR3 region has 12 residues. The CDR3 DNA reads TGTGCCAGCGGGGGAGAAACCTACGAGCAGTACGTC. This gives the protein CASGGETYEQYV.

This rearrangement joins TRBV7-9 to TRBJ2-5; possible D gene TRBD1, 5 bases. Germline CDR1 SEHNR, CDR2 FQNEAQ (reference sequence). V dropped 0 bases and J dropped 2 bases, with 10 bases sitting between them. This CDR3 has 15 residues. CDR3 protein: CASSLAWRTQETQYF. The CDR3 DNA reads TGTGCCAGCAGCTTAGCCTGGCGGACACAAGAGACCCAGTACTTC.

This rearrangement joins TRBV19 to TRBJ2-1; D is perhaps TRBD1 or TRBD2 (5 bases each). The CDR3 is 13 residues long. V gave up 4 bases and J gave up 12 bases, with 16 bases separating them. Per the germline V gene, CDR1 is LNHDA and CDR2 is SQIVND (reference sequence). Here the CDR3 DNA reads TGTGCCAGTAGTACGACAGCCTGGGACGGGCAGTTCTTC. Translating gives CASSTTAWDGQFF.

This rearrangement joins TRBV20-1 to TRBJ2-1; TRBD1 matches 10 bases. There are 15 residues in the CDR3. Trimming removed 5 bases from V and 7 bases from J; junction bases left unmatched: 11. CDR1 is DFQATT and CDR2 is SNEGSKA in the germline V gene (reference sequence). The DNA for the CDR3 is TGCAGTGCTCCCCTGGTATGGACAGGGGGGAATGAGCAGTTCTTC. Its translation: CSAPLVWTGGNEQFF.

Comment on this clonotype: Possible read error: a much larger clone is one base away. V gene TRBV20-1 combines with J gene TRBJ1-4; perhaps TRBD1 as D (5 bases). The CDR3 spans 13 residues. The germline V and J ends were trimmed by 6 bases and 3 bases, with 11 bases remaining between them. The V gene's germline CDR1 is DFQATT and CDR2 SNEGSKA (reference sequence). Here the CDR3 reads CSAWGGPNEKLFF. In DNA form, the CDR3 reads TGCAGTGCCTGGGGGGGTCCTAATGAAAAACTGTTTTTT.

This clonotype was seen more than once but under ten times. The chain employs TRBV7-9 and TRBJ1-2; no clear D. This CDR3 is built from 12 residues. V lost 5 bases, J lost 8 bases, and 12 bases lay in between. Germline-derived CDR1 and CDR2 are SEHNR and FQNEAQ (reference sequence). CDR3 nucleotides: TGTGCCAGCAGCAAACCACATGAGGGCTACACCTTC. This sequence encodes CASSKPHEGYTF.

This clonotype turned up a few times. V and J are TRBV29-1 and TRBJ2-3; possible D gene TRBD2, 5 bases. CDR1 is SQVTM, CDR2 ANQGSEA, per germline. The CDR3 totals 17 residues. V lost 6 bases to trimming and J lost 4 bases, with 26 bases between them. In DNA form, the CDR3 reads TGCAGCGTCGGGGAATCGTCGGCGGGCCTATTTCCAGATACGCAGTATTTT. As protein: CSVGESSAGLFPDTQYF.

This clonotype was found a few times. The rearrangement joins TRBV7-3 to TRBJ1-1; 8 nucleotides agree with TRBD1. Germline values: CDR1 SGHTA, CDR2 FQGTGA. The CDR3 loop spans 13 amino acids. V trimming: 5 bases; J trimming: 8 bases; junction bases outside the gene matches: 7. The CDR3 DNA sequence: TGTGCCAGCAGCCCGACGACAGGGGACGAAGCTTTCTTT. Its protein is CASSPTTGDEAFF.

A few counts support this clonotype. The chain is built from TRBV28 and TRBJ1-5; D may be TRBD1 (6 bases). Trimming removed 6 bases from V and 6 bases from J, with 9 bases in between. The CDR3 length is 12 residues. Germline V gives CDR1 MDHEN, CDR2 SYDVKM. The CDR3 DNA sequence: TGTGCCAGCAGCTCAGGGGCTCAGCCCCAGCATTTT. It encodes CASSSGAQPQHF.

In its sample, this clonotype was seen a few times. The genes are TRBV12-3 or TRBV12-4 and TRBJ1-1; possible D gene TRBD1, 5 bases. The CDR3 contains 15 residues. With 3 bases removed from V and 0 bases from J, the gap between germline ends came to 11 bases. CDR3 DNA sequence: TGTGCCAGCAGTTTCTTCGGACAAATGAACACTGAAGCTTTCTTT. It specifies CASSFFGQMNTEAFF.

The genes are TRBV12-3 or TRBV12-4 and TRBJ2-6; D remains unclear. This CDR3 region has 13 residues. Trimming stripped 7 bases from V and 1 base from J, with 5 bases between. DNA for the CDR3: TGTGCCAGCACCAAATCTGGGGCCAACGTCCTGACTTTC. Translating it yields CASTKSGANVLTF.